This TCR beta chain appears in the sequencing data of a study of blood T cell repertoires in COVID-19. This CDR3 contains 13 residues. V was shortened by 7 bases and J by 4 bases, with 10 bases between the two germline ends. CDR1 MDHEN and CDR2 SYDVKM come from the germline V gene. The table came from immunoSEQ multiplex PCR; TCRdb's copy has only in-frame clones and leaves some out. The sample has over 130,000 clones, just under 85% seen once. Material for sequencing was PBMCs or T cells enriched from blood (not recorded which). V and J are TRBV28 and TRBJ2-2; weak D call: TRBD1 (6 bases). This sequence originates from a woman in her forties or fifties with acute COVID-19. CDR3 DNA sequence: TGTGCCAGCACCGTACAGGGCACCGGGGAGCTGTTTTTT. This codes for CASTVQGTGELFF.